This T cell receptor beta chain was obtained from a study of a mutant IDH1 vaccine in newly diagnosed glioma (dated by TCRdb to 2020 to 2022). At the level of the whole study: Across visits V03 through V10, patients got a total of eight vaccinations, given in weeks 1, 3, 5, 7, 11, 15, 19 and 23. In the chemotherapy-containing groups, vaccination started alongside temozolomide cycles, whereas in patients who had radiotherapy alone it started 4-6 weeks after radiotherapy. Of the 25 to 40 treated patients, approximately 62% were male and about 40% were female, and the mean age was around 40 years. Prior to enrollment, patients had been given standard therapy consisting of radiotherapy alone, temozolomide alone, or radiochemotherapy with temozolomide, with the combination given to most patients. Peripheral blood was drawn at six visits: V03 (baseline), V05, V07, V10, V12 and V13. For exploratory analyses, longitudinal TCRB deep sequencing was carried out in about 25 treated patients wherever samples were available.

The cysteine opens and the phenylalanine closes a CDR3 of 14 amino acids. Solely the CDR3 DNA is kept, with 42 bases framed from the first base. CDR1 and CDR2 are read off the germline V gene (reference sequence) as MNHEY and SMNVEV. Trimming at the junction amounts to 2 bases on V and 4 bases on J, and the germline ends lie 11 bases apart. The library was made by the immunoSEQ multiplex PCR assay. Rearranged TCR beta chain sequences were amplified using the hsTCRB Kit according to the manufacturer's protocol. TCRB libraries were sequenced on an Illumina MiSeq. The source study handled its data this way. The proprietary platform of the kit vendor was used for demultiplexing, trimming and gene mapping. This immuneACCESS table, as held by TCRdb, lists in-frame sequences with V and J called but not all clones. Of the missing ones, under half trace to an unresolved V gene in checked studies; the others have no known cause. The DNA was the basis for D and trimming; V, J and clone size are from that table. Present in this sample are 65,000 or so clones, approximately 84% of which were seen just once. The ten largest clones add up to about 4.1% of the sample.

This clone was detected only once. No antigen is known for it. Base qualities were left out, and no much larger clone turns up one base away. This specimen's time point label, per the study, means: week 23, last vaccination. A 20-mer mutant IDH1 peptide at 300 micrograms in Montanide made up each vaccine dose, which was injected subcutaneously together with topical imiquimod. All donors had newly diagnosed IDH1-mutant astrocytomas of WHO grade 3 or 4 that showed loss of nuclear ATRX. The samples were drawn from NOA16, a multicentre, single-arm, open-label phase I trial in Germany that tested a mutant IDH1 peptide vaccine in humans for the first time. The DNeasy Blood and Tissue Kit was used to extract genomic DNA from EDTA blood for TCRB sequencing. General findings and caveats noted by the study authors: Selection of PBMC samples for TCRB deep sequencing was based on availability. No apparent relationship was observed between pseudoprogression and alterations in the top peripheral T cell clonotypes detected by TCRB sequencing. The authors stated that sample limitations prevented analyses of patient blood samples from being reproduced. Vaccine-induced immune responses across multiple MHC alleles were detected in 93.3% of patients.

The specimen was PBMCs, collected from a glioma patient whose treatment included an IDH1 peptide vaccine. This clonotype was obtained from a man under 40 with glioma. The chain joins TRBV27 to TRBJ1-1, with the D segment identity uncertain. The DNA sequence is as follows: TGTGCCAGCAGTTTAATGGTGGGATCCACTGAAGCTTTCTTT. Translated, it reads CASSLMVGSTEAFF.